A single sample gave rise to the 5 T cell receptor beta chains below, sequenced in a study of blood T cell repertoires in COVID-19. The protocol was immunoSEQ multiplex PCR, while the TCRdb copy is restricted to in-frame clones and leaves out a portion. The sample lists 200,000 to 250,000 clones, roughly 90% seen once, with around 2.9% in the top ten. The specimen sequenced was peripheral blood. All receptors derive from a woman in her sixties or seventies with acute or convalescent COVID-19.

The chain combines TRBV7-6 with TRBJ2-5; D gene unclear. Looked up from germline, CDR1 is SGHVS and CDR2 is FNYEAQ. This CDR3 is built from 12 residues. V was clipped by 5 bases and J by 1 base, with 5 bases between them. DNA of the CDR3: TGTGCCAGCAGCCCCTCCCAAGAGACCCAGTACTTC. Translation gives CASSPSQETQYF.

The chain's CDR3 is CASSEPGMASYEQYF. The CDR3 nucleotides read TGCGCCAGCAGTGAGCCGGGGATGGCCTCCTACGAGCAGTACTTC. The genes are TRBV10-1 and TRBJ2-7; possible D gene TRBD2, 5 bases. CDR3 length: 15 amino acids. V gave up 2 bases and J gave up 0 bases, with 11 bases separating them. The germline V gene has CDR1 WNHNN and CDR2 SYGVQD (reference sequence).

The chain recombines TRBV27 with TRBJ1-6; D is ambiguous. CDR3 length: 15 residues. CDR1 and CDR2 (germline): MNHEY, SMNVEV (reference sequence). V lost 6 bases to trimming and J lost 0 bases, with 9 bases between them. The DNA for the CDR3 is TGTGCCAGCAGGGAGATCAGCTCCTATAATTCACCCCTCCACTTT. It is translated as CASREISSYNSPLHF.

This sequence joins TRBV6-5 and TRBJ2-2, with TRBD1 matching 9 bases. CDR3 length: 15 residues. The germline V gene encodes CDR1 MNHEY and CDR2 SVGAGI. Trimming took 6 bases from V and 4 from J; bases not matched to a gene: 6. CDR3 sequence (DNA): TGTGCCAGCAGGACCGGGACAGGGACCACCGGGGAGCTGTTTTTT. Protein product: CASRTGTGTTGELFF.

The chain links TRBV2 to TRBJ2-3, with 11 positions matching TRBD2. J was trimmed by 6 bases and V by 3 bases; bases with no gene match: 8. The germline gives CDR1 SNHLY, CDR2 FYNNEI. The CDR3 is 16 residues long. CDR3 nucleotides: TGTGCCAGCAGTGAGGGACTAGCGGAGGTTTTCGATACGCAGTATTTT. It translates to CASSEGLAEVFDTQYF. Supplemented by reference TRBV2 and TRBJ2-3, the full variable domain reads EPEVTQTPSHQVTQMGQEVILRCVPISNHLYFYWYRQILGQKVEFLVSFYNNEISEKSEIFDDQFSVERPDGSNFTLKIRSTKLEDSAMYFCASSEGLAEVFDTQYFGPGTRLTVL.